This record covers a single TCR beta chain. The data are from a study of blood T cells in healthy people across ages. The CDR3 runs to 14 residues. CDR1 is SGHTA and CDR2 is FQGNSA in the germline V gene. V was pared by 3 bases and J by 2 bases, with 11 bases between. The second PCR ran about 6 to 11 cycles with a sample-barcoded 5' primer and J-beta primers. TCRdb called the 5' RACE reads again in MiXCR, with one record for every CDR3 protein. Of hundreds of thousands of distinct CDR3 sequences in the sample, approximately 50% were seen once. Sequencing was performed on blood. The clonotype originates from an older woman in good health. The J gene is TRBJ2-7, the V gene TRBV7-2; D is unresolved. The CDR3 DNA is TGTGCCAGCAGCTTTAGTTTTGGAGCCTACGAGCAGTACTTC. Amino acids: CASSFSFGAYEQYF.